Sequencing of this T cell receptor (beta chain) was carried out in a study of shared clonotypes between healthy human individuals. Here immunoSEQ multiplex PCR was the method, and the copy in TCRdb shows in-frame clones only, minus some. The sample records about 1 million clones, more than 60% being singletons. Notes on this clone: Its antigen is as yet unknown.

The CDR3 runs 14 residues. From germline, CDR1 is MDHEN and CDR2 SYDVKM. The V gene lost 4 bases and the J gene lost 3 bases, with 12 bases spanning the gap. Whole-study findings and limits: Larger richness was generally estimated for naive than memory subsets.

The sample was memory CD4+ T cells sorted from blood. Indicated subset: CD45RA-negative fraction. The receptor was isolated from a man aged 18 to 29 in good health. V and J are TRBV28 and TRBJ1-1, with D possibly matching TRBD1 (5 bases). CDR3 coding DNA: TGTGCCAGCAGTTCGAGGGTAGGGGACACTGAAGCTTTCTTT. It specifies CASSSRVGDTEAFF.